This T cell receptor beta chain comes out of a study of blood T cell repertoires in COVID-19. Study in general: Sites across the United States, Italy and Spain contributed samples from acute and convalescent COVID-19.

V was pared by 4 bases and J by 2 bases, with 10 bases of the junction left unmatched. CDR1 and CDR2 from the germline V gene are SGDLS and YYNGEE. The CDR3 is 16 residues long. The protocol was immunoSEQ multiplex PCR, while the TCRdb copy is restricted to in-frame clones and leaves out a portion. This table has 250,000 or so clones, 91% appearing once. The chain uses TRBV9 and TRBJ2-7; 9 bases are a match to TRBD2. The clonotype originates from a man aged 35 to 55 who had been exposed to COVID-19. The sequenced sample was PBMCs or T cells enriched from blood (not recorded which). This CDR3 reads CASSPMTSGQTYEQYF. Written as DNA, the CDR3 is TGTGCCAGCAGCCCTATGACTAGCGGACAAACCTACGAGCAGTACTTC.